The following is a T cell receptor beta chain sequence with its context. Its target is unknown. This entry belongs to a study of T cells in Graves' hyperthyroidism and ophthalmopathy. The CDR3 sequence is 18 residues long. Trimming left V 0 bases short and J 0 bases short, with 15 bases between. CDR1 is LGHNA, CDR2 YNFKEQ, per germline. Study-wide results and caveats: Using 13 V-J features, a model discriminated ophthalmopathy from stable hyperthyroidism. Blood also carried most thyroid clonotypes expanded above 0.001.

Uncontrolled infection, other autoimmune disease, pregnancy and lactation each barred patients from inclusion. Using RNA transcripts as the source, TCR beta CDR3 regions were amplified. Primed by the HTBI set, a first-round RT-PCR was run on the TCR CDR3. MiXCR was run by TCRdb on the multiplex PCR reads, yielding one entry per CDR3 protein. In the table there are 300,000 to 350,000 distinct CDR3 sequences, roughly 15% of which are singletons. This chain uses TRBV4-2 with TRBJ2-1; the D is unclear. This clonotype was obtained from a young man with Graves' hyperthyroidism. Sequenced input: blood. The CDR3 bases are TGTGCCAGCAGCCAAGATTCCAGAGGCGAGAACTCCTACAATGAGCAGTTCTTC. Translating it yields CASSQDSRGENSYNEQFF.